This T cell receptor (beta chain) is from a study of blood T cell repertoires in COVID-19. Study overall: PBMCs, B-cell-depleted T cells, or T cells were the source of the cDNA or gDNA that made up the material.

Trimming left V 10 bases short and J 6 bases short, with 15 bases between. This CDR3 is 13 amino acids long. Germline CDR1 reads LGHDT; CDR2 reads YNNKEL (reference sequence). Produced via immunoSEQ multiplex PCR; TCRdb's table is partial and in-frame only. There are 110,000 or so clones in the sample; around nine tenths occur only once, and roughly 8.4% lies in the top ten. This clone was detected a few times. The chain uses TRBV3-1 (or the pseudogene TRBV3-2) and TRBJ1-4; D not certain. This receptor was obtained from a woman in her 70s who had recovered from COVID-19. Sequencing used peripheral blood. The DNA of the CDR3 is TGTGCCAACCACGAGAGCTTGGATGAAAAACTGTTTTTT. Encoded protein: CANHESLDEKLFF.